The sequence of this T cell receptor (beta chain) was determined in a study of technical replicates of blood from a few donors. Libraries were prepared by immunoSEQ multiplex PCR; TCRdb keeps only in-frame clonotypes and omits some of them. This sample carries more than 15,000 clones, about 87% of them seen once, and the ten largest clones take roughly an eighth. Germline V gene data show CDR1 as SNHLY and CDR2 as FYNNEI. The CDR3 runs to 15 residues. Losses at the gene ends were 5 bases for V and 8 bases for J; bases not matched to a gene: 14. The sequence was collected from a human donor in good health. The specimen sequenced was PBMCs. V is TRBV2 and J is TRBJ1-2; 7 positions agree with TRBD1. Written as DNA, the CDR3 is TGTGCCAGCAGTAATAAACGACAGGGAATGGGCGGCTACACCTTC. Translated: CASSNKRQGMGGYTF.